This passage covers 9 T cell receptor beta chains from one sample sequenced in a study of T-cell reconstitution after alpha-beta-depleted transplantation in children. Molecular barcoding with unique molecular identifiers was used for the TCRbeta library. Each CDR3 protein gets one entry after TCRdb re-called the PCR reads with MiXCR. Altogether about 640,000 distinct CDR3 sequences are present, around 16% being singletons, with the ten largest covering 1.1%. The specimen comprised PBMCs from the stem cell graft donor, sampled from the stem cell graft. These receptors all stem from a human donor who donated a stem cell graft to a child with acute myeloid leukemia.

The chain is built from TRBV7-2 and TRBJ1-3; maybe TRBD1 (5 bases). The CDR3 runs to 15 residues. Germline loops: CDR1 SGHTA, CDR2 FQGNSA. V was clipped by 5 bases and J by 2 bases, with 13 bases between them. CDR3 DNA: TGTGCCAGCAGCGAACGGGGGAGGGCTGGAAACACCATATATTTT. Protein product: CASSERGRAGNTIYF.

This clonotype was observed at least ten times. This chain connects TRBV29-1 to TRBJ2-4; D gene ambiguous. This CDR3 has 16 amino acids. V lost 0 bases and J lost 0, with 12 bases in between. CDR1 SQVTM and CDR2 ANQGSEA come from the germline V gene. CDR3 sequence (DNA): TGCAGCGTTGAAGACGGAGTAGGAGTAGCCAAAAACATTCAGTACTTC. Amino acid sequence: CSVEDGVGVAKNIQYF. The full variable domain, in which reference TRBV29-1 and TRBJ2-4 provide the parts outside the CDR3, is SAVISQKPSRDICQRGTSLTIQCQVDSQVTMMFWYRQQPGQSLTLIATANQGSEATYESGFVIDKFPISRPNLTFSTLTVSNMSPEDSSIYLCSVEDGVGVAKNIQYFGAGTRLSVL.

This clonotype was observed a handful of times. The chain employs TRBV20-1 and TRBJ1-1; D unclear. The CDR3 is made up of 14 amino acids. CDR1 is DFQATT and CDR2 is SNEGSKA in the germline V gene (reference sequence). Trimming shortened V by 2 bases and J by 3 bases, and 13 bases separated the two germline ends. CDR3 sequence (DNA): TGCAGTGCTAGATCGAGAGAGGGCTACACTGAAGCTTTCTTT. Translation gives CSARSREGYTEAFF.

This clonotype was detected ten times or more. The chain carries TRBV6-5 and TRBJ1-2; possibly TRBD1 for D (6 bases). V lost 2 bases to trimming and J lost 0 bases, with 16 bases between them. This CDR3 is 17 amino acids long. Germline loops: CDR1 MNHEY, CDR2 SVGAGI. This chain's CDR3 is CASSYMGKGGPNYGYTF. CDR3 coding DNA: TGTGCCAGCAGTTACATGGGAAAGGGGGGACCTAACTATGGCTACACCTTC.

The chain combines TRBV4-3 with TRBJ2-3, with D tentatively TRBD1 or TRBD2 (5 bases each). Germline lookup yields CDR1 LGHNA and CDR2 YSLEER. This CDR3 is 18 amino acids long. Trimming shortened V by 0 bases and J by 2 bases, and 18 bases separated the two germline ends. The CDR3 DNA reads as TGCGCCAGCAGCCAAGAAAGGGCCGGGTCGGGGACCACAGATACGCAGTATTTT. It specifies CASSQERAGSGTTDTQYF.

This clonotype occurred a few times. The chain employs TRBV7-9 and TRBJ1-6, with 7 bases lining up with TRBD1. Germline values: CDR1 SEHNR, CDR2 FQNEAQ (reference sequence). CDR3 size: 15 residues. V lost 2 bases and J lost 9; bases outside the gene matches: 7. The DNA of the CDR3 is TGTGCCAGCAGCTTAACAAGGGACAGTCTTTCACCCCTCCACTTT. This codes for CASSLTRDSLSPLHF.

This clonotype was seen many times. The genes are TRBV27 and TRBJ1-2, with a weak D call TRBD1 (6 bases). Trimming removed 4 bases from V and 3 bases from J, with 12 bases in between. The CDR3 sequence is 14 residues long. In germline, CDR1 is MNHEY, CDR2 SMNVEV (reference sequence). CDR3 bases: TGTGCCAGCAGTTCCCGACAGGAGCACTATGGCTACACCTTC. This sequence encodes CASSSRQEHYGYTF.

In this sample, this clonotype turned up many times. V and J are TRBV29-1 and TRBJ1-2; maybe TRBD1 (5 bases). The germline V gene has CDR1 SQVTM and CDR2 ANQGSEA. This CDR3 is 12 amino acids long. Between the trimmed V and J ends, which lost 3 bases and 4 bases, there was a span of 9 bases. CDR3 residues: CSVESGGYGYTF. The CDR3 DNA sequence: TGCAGCGTTGAGTCCGGGGGCTATGGCTACACCTTC.

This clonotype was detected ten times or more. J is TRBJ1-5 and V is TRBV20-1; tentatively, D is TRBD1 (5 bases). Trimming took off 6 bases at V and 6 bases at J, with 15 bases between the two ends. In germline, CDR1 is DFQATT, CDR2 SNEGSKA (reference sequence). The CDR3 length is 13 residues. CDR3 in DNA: TGCAGTGCAGGGGCCAGGGCAGGTCAGCCCCAGCATTTT. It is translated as CSAGARAGQPQHF.